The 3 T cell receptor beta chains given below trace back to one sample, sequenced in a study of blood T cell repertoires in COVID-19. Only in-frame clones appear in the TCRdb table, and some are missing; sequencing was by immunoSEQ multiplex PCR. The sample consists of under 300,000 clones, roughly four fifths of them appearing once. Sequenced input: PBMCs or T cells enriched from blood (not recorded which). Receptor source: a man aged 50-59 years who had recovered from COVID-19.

The CDR3 coding sequence is TGCAGTGCTAGTACCCCCGGGACTAGCGGGTACTTC. Its protein product is CSASTPGTSGYF. This chain connects TRBV20-1 to TRBJ2-5; the match to TRBD2 covers 11 bases. The germline V gene encodes CDR1 DFQATT and CDR2 SNEGSKA (reference sequence). The ends lost 3 bases at V and 13 bases at J; junction bases unmatched: 7. CDR3 length: 12 amino acids.

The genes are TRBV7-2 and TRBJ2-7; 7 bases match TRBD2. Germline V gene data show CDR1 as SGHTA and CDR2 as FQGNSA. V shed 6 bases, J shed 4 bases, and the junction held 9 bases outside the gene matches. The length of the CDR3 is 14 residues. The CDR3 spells CASRHGGKDYEQYF. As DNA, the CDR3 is TGTGCCAGCAGACACGGGGGGAAAGATTACGAGCAGTACTTC.

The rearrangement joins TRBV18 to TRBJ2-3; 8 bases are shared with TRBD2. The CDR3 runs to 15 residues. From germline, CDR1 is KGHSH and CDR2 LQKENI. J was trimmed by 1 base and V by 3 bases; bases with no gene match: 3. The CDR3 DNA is TGTGCCAGCTCACCGTTAGCGGGACGCACAGATACGCAGTATTTT. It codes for CASSPLAGRTDTQYF.